This TCR beta chain is from a study of cytomegalovirus exposure and HLA in healthy donors. Remarks on this clone: No antigen is known for it.

Germline V gene lookup returns CDR1 GTSNPN and CDR2 SVGIG (reference sequence). The CDR3 runs 14 residues. The germline V and J ends were trimmed by 5 bases and 0 bases, with 12 bases remaining between them. Clones were sequenced by immunoSEQ multiplex PCR, and TCRdb holds only the in-frame ones, with some missing. The sample includes around 180,000 clones, 86% of them seen just once. Study-level points and caveats: Despite most TCR sequences being rare, some public TCRs occurred in many donors. The study put around 180 TCR beta chains on its list as cytomegalovirus-associated.

The chain carries TRBV30 and TRBJ2-3; D unclear. The specimen sequenced was PBMCs. The clonotype comes from a woman aged 18-29 years in good health and CMV-seronegative. The CDR3 bases are TGTGCCTGGGGTAGTGTGTCTAGCACAGATACGCAGTATTTT. Translating gives CAWGSVSSTDTQYF.